Each of the 23 T cell receptor beta chains below was sequenced from the same sample in a study of regulatory T cells. Study observations and caveats: Hydrophobic residues at CDR3 positions 6 and 7 were enriched in conventional CD4+ T cells of CD3G-deficient patients.

Antigens of these TCRs are unknown. Primers: 52 TRBV forward and 13 TRBJ reverse. Method: immunoSEQ multiplex PCR; TCRdb's copy keeps in-frame clones and lacks some. Among about 35,000 clones, about 91% were seen once, and the ten largest hold approximately 2.4%. Sequencing input: conventional CD4+ T cells sorted from blood. The receptors stem from a person aged 18 to 30 with CD3G deficiency.

The table lists this clone with a count of one. The rearrangement uses TRBV28 and TRBJ2-7; 9 positions match TRBD1. The V and J ends lost 6 bases and 6 bases, in that order; junction bases with no gene match: 12. Germline V gives CDR1 MDHEN, CDR2 SYDVKM. The CDR3 loop spans 15 amino acids. CDR3 nucleotide sequence: TGTGCCAGCAGACCCCACAGGGGGCGGTTAGGCGAGCAGTACTTC. Amino acid sequence: CASRPHRGRLGEQYF.

V is TRBV28 and J is TRBJ2-7; D possibly corresponds to TRBD2 (7 bases). This CDR3 spans 12 amino acids. V was shortened by 3 bases and J by 6 bases, with 9 bases between the two germline ends. CDR1 MDHEN and CDR2 SYDVKM come from the germline V gene. CDR3 sequence (DNA): TGTGCCAGCAGTTTCGGGGGGCGCGAGCAGTACTTC. Amino acids: CASSFGGREQYF.

The chain combines TRBV6-1 with TRBJ2-1; no clear D. Germline CDR1 MNHNS, CDR2 SASEGT. CDR3 length: 15 amino acids. The V and J ends lost 4 bases and 2 bases respectively, with 12 bases between them. This CDR3 is CASSVPLGTYNEQFF. CDR3 bases: TGTGCCAGCAGTGTCCCGCTTGGAACCTACAATGAGCAGTTCTTC.

This clone was observed a handful of times. The V and J genes are TRBV13 and TRBJ2-7; 8 positions agree with TRBD2. The V gene's germline CDR1 is PRHDT and CDR2 FYEKMQ (reference sequence). The CDR3 runs to 12 residues. The junction had 5 bases not matched to a gene; V was cut back by 4 bases and J by 9 bases. In DNA, the CDR3 is TGTGCCAGCAGCTCGCGGACTAGCCCGCAGTACTTC. Translated: CASSSRTSPQYF.

The rearrangement links TRBV28 to TRBJ1-5; D remains unclear. CDR3 size: 14 residues. The ends were cut back, 2 bases at V and 7 bases at J, with 12 bases in the middle. Germline loops: CDR1 MDHEN, CDR2 SYDVKM. CDR3 DNA sequence: TGTGCCAGCAGTTTACACCAGGCTGGGCAGCCCCAGCATTTT. Its translation: CASSLHQAGQPQHF.

The V gene is TRBV6-6, the J gene TRBJ1-3, with D uncertain. The germline CDR1 and CDR2 sequences are MNHNY and SVGAGI (reference sequence). V lost 2 bases to trimming and J lost 7 bases, with 9 bases between them. The CDR3 is 13 residues long. As DNA, the CDR3 is TGTGCCAGCAGTTACCGTGCCAGGAACACCATATATTTT. Its translation is CASSYRARNTIYF.

The chain carries TRBV28 and TRBJ2-7, with D possibly being TRBD2 (5 bases). From germline, CDR1 is MDHEN and CDR2 SYDVKM. V shed 4 bases and J shed 0 bases, with 10 bases lying between them. The CDR3 runs 14 residues. Here the CDR3 reads CASSSAGTSYEQYF. DNA for the CDR3: TGTGCCAGCAGTTCCGCGGGTACCTCCTACGAGCAGTACTTC.

The chain has TRBV19 and TRBJ2-2; D gene uncertain. Trimming took off 3 bases at V and 4 bases at J, with 15 bases between the two ends. CDR1 and CDR2 from the germline V gene are LNHDA and SQIVND (reference sequence). CDR3 length equals 16 residues. CDR3 sequence reads: CASSIFSQASTGELFF. The CDR3 DNA reads as TGTGCCAGTAGTATTTTCTCCCAGGCGAGCACCGGGGAGCTGTTTTTT. Full variable domain (missing parts from reference TRBV19 and TRBJ2-2): DGGITQSPKYLFRKEGQNVTLSCEQNLNHDAMYWYRQDPGQGLRLIYYSQIVNDFQKGDIAEGYSVSREKKESFPLTVTSAQKNPTAFYLCASSIFSQASTGELFFGEGSRLTVL.

J is TRBJ2-3 and V is TRBV5-1; D remains ambiguous. Germline assignment: CDR1 SGHRS and CDR2 YFSETQ. The length of the CDR3 is 14 residues. V lost 4 bases and J lost 5, with 14 bases in between. This CDR3 is CASSPRPGRDTQYF. The CDR3 coding sequence is TGCGCCAGCAGCCCCCGACCTGGGCGAGATACGCAGTATTTT.

The genes are TRBV11-2 and TRBJ2-1, with TRBD1 as a possible D gene (6 bases). Deletions cut 5 bases from V and 1 base from J, with 9 bases between. The CDR3 sequence is 14 residues long. Per the germline V gene, CDR1 is SGHAT and CDR2 is FQNNGV. CDR3 DNA: TGTGCCAGCAGCAGGCAGGGGTCCTACAATGAGCAGTTCTTC. It translates to CASSRQGSYNEQFF.

Regarding this clone: Other DNA sequences in this specimen translate into the identical CDR3. The CDR3 DNA follows: TGTGCCAGCAGTTTCAGGGTTAGCTCCTACGAGCAGTACTTC. This gives the protein CASSFRVSSYEQYF. The chain joins TRBV28 to TRBJ2-7; a weak D match, TRBD1 (5 bases). CDR1 MDHEN and CDR2 SYDVKM come from the germline V gene. The CDR3 contains 14 residues. The germline V and J ends were trimmed by 3 bases and 0 bases, with 9 bases remaining between them.

The chain combines TRBV28 with TRBJ2-7, with TRBD2 matching 7 bases. Looked up from germline, CDR1 is MDHEN and CDR2 is SYDVKM. Germline trimming cut 2 bases from V and 0 bases from J; bases unmatched to any gene: 7. The length of the CDR3 is 16 residues. The CDR3 nucleotides read TGTGCCAGCAGTTTAGGCGGGGGAACTAGCTCCTACGAGCAGTACTTC. Translation gives CASSLGGGTSSYEQYF.

This clone appeared once. This chain connects TRBV5-1 to TRBJ1-1; D gene ambiguous. CDR1 and CDR2 from the germline V gene are SGHRS and YFSETQ. Trimming took off 6 bases at V and 1 base at J, with 10 bases between the two ends. The CDR3 totals 13 residues. The CDR3 coding sequence is TGCGCCAGCACCCGGGATCCGAACACTGAAGCTTTCTTT. Protein sequence: CASTRDPNTEAFF.

The rearrangement joins TRBV6-1 to TRBJ1-1; the match to TRBD1 covers 7 bases. The V and J ends lost 8 bases and 2 bases, in that order; junction bases with no gene match: 8. The CDR3 sequence is 14 residues long. In germline, CDR1 is MNHNS, CDR2 SASEGT. The CDR3 DNA sequence: TGTGCCAGCGCCCCCGGGACAGCCAACACTGAAGCTTTCTTT. Its protein product is CASAPGTANTEAFF.

The rearrangement uses TRBV6-5 and TRBJ1-1; 7 nucleotides match TRBD1. The V gene end was trimmed by 6 bases and the J gene end by 1 base; junction bases not matched to a gene: 5. The CDR3 has 14 amino acids. Per germline, CDR1 MNHEY and CDR2 SVGAGI. CDR3 sequence reads: CASRSGGRNTEAFF. The CDR3 nucleotides read TGTGCCAGCAGGTCAGGGGGGAGGAACACTGAAGCTTTCTTT.

The chain employs TRBV29-1 and TRBJ2-5; 16 bases match TRBD2. After removal of 7 bases from V and 5 bases from J, the junction contained 22 bases not matched to a gene. Germline assignment: CDR1 SQVTM and CDR2 ANQGSEA. The CDR3 length is 20 residues. The CDR3: CSAIPPPKPGLAGGRETQYF. The CDR3 bases are TGCAGCGCGATACCTCCCCCGAAACCGGGACTAGCGGGGGGGAGGGAGACCCAGTACTTC.

The V gene is TRBV28, the J gene TRBJ2-5, with 10 bases fitting TRBD1. The J call is in doubt because the DNA end fits TRBJ2-7 better. In germline, CDR1 is MDHEN, CDR2 SYDVKM. The CDR3 is made up of 15 amino acids. CDR3 bases: TGTGCCAGCAGTCCGGGGACAGGGGATGTGAACGAGCAGTACTTC. Translating it yields CASSPGTGDVNEQYF.

This clone was counted once. This chain uses TRBV5-4 with TRBJ2-5, with TRBD2 matching over 14 bases. In germline, CDR1 is SGHNT, CDR2 YYREEE (reference sequence). The J segment lost 1 base and the V segment lost 3 bases, leaving 5 bases of the junction unmatched. The CDR3 is 17 amino acids. Here the CDR3 reads CASSSRLAGGPQETQYF. The CDR3 DNA sequence: TGTGCCAGCAGCTCAAGACTAGCGGGAGGGCCCCAAGAGACCCAGTACTTC.

The chain has TRBV5-1 and TRBJ2-6; D is undetermined. Germline values: CDR1 SGHRS, CDR2 YFSETQ. V gave up 5 bases and J gave up 2 bases, with 8 bases separating them. The CDR3 runs to 14 residues. Here the CDR3 reads CASRDTAGANVLTF. The CDR3 region has the DNA TGCGCCAGCAGGGATACGGCTGGGGCCAACGTCCTGACTTTC.

This chain connects TRBV6-1 to TRBJ2-3, with D possibly TRBD1 on 6 matching bases. V gave up 7 bases and J gave up 8 bases, with 19 bases separating them. The CDR3 consists of 14 residues. The V gene's germline CDR1 is MNHNS and CDR2 SASEGT. CDR3 sequence: CASTLEDRIGTQYF. As DNA, the CDR3 is TGTGCCAGCACCCTAGAGGACAGAATCGGTACGCAGTATTTT.

This chain connects TRBV5-1 to TRBJ2-1; D is possibly TRBD2 (5 bases). Germline CDR1 reads SGHRS; CDR2 reads YFSETQ. The CDR3 extends over 14 amino acids. V dropped 3 bases and J dropped 3 bases, with 10 bases sitting between them. DNA of the CDR3: TGCGCCAGCAGCTCCGGACTTAGCTACAATGAGCAGTTCTTC. It codes for CASSSGLSYNEQFF.

J is TRBJ2-5 and V is TRBV5-1, with D possibly TRBD1 on 6 matching bases. The CDR3 loop spans 14 amino acids. Germline CDR1 reads SGHRS; CDR2 reads YFSETQ. Trimming shortened V by 4 bases and J by 4 bases, and 14 bases separated the two germline ends. Here the CDR3 DNA reads TGCGCCAGCAGCACCGGGACAAACGGAGAGACCCAGTACTTC. Amino acid sequence: CASSTGTNGETQYF.

This sequence joins TRBV19 and TRBJ1-5; D is unresolved. Germline V CDR1 and CDR2: LNHDA, SQIVND (reference sequence). This CDR3 region has 15 residues. V gave up 7 bases and J gave up 4 bases, with 17 bases separating them. As DNA, the CDR3 is TGTGCCAGTACCCCAAGCTACCTCGGGAATCAGCCCCAGCATTTT. Translation gives CASTPSYLGNQPQHF.